What follows are 20 T cell receptor beta chains derived from one specimen sequenced in a study of OX40 agonist ivuxolimab in advanced cancers. Here immunoSEQ multiplex PCR was the method, and the copy in TCRdb shows in-frame clones only, minus some. Of about 79,000 clones in the sample, about 90% were seen once. Sequencing used CD4+ or CD8+ T cells sorted from blood, obtained in a trial of the OX40 agonist ivuxolimab. The receptors were sampled from an adult with an advanced solid tumor such as melanoma, head and neck, liver or kidney cancer.

This clone was seen once. V and J are TRBV5-1 and TRBJ1-4, with D perhaps matching TRBD1 (5 bases). This CDR3 is built from 16 residues. CDR1 is SGHRS, CDR2 YFSETQ, per germline. V was shortened by 2 bases and J by 8 bases, with 19 bases between the two germline ends. DNA for the CDR3: TGCGCCAGCAGCTTCGGACCCAGGGAAGGATCCGAAAAACTGTTTTTT. This translates into CASSFGPREGSEKLFF.

The chain couples TRBV6-5 to TRBJ1-5; D is undetermined. The CDR3 is 13 amino acids. The ends were cut back, 8 bases at V and 1 base at J, with 9 bases in the middle. The germline V gene has CDR1 MNHEY and CDR2 SVGAGI. The CDR3 sequence is CASGGSSNQPQHF. The CDR3 region has the DNA TGTGCCAGCGGTGGTTCAAGCAATCAGCCCCAGCATTTT.

The genes are TRBV28 and TRBJ1-2; D gene uncertain. Germline V gene lookup returns CDR1 MDHEN and CDR2 SYDVKM. V was clipped by 5 bases and J by 4 bases, with 11 bases between them. The CDR3 is 13 amino acids. This CDR3 reads CASSLHGPYGYTF. CDR3 coding DNA: TGTGCCAGCAGTCTCCATGGGCCCTATGGCTACACCTTC.

The chain links TRBV27 to TRBJ2-3; D uncertain. Trimming took off 3 bases at V and 0 bases at J, with 10 bases between the two ends. This CDR3 comprises 15 residues. Germline CDR1 reads MNHEY; CDR2 reads SMNVEV (reference sequence). The CDR3 loop reads CASSFSRASTDTQYF. CDR3 coding DNA: TGTGCCAGCAGTTTTAGCAGAGCTAGCACAGATACGCAGTATTTT.

The chain combines TRBV14 with TRBJ2-7; no reliable D call. Germline CDR1 SGHDN, CDR2 FVKESK. V lost 3 bases to trimming and J lost 3 bases, with 3 bases between them. This CDR3 spans 11 amino acids. CDR3 amino acids: CASSHSYEQYF. CDR3 sequence (DNA): TGTGCCAGCAGCCACAGCTACGAGCAGTACTTC.

This rearrangement joins TRBV18 to TRBJ1-5; 7 bases match TRBD1. The CDR3 length is 15 residues. Germline V lookup: CDR1 KGHSH, CDR2 LQKENI. Losses at the gene ends were 3 bases for V and 2 bases for J; bases not matched to a gene: 4. The CDR3 DNA reads TGTGCCAGCTCACCCGACAGGGCCGGCAATCAGCCCCAGCATTTT. Its translation is CASSPDRAGNQPQHF.

The chain couples TRBV7-2 to TRBJ1-1; D remains unclear. Germline-derived CDR1 and CDR2 are SGHTA and FQGNSA. The V gene lost 2 bases and the J gene lost 8 bases, with 15 bases spanning the gap. The CDR3 contains 14 residues. CDR3 nucleotides: TGTGCCAGCAGCTTAATGTCCAGACCCTCGGAAGCTTTCTTT. Protein sequence: CASSLMSRPSEAFF.

The chain joins TRBV9 to TRBJ1-3, with D unresolved. In germline, CDR1 is SGDLS, CDR2 YYNGEE. V was pared by 1 base and J by 4 bases, with 6 bases between. The CDR3 spans 13 residues. For the CDR3, the DNA is TGTGCCAGCAGCGTACAAGGGGGAAACACCATATATTTT. This codes for CASSVQGGNTIYF.

The rearrangement joins TRBV12-5 to TRBJ2-3; D gene uncertain. Germline CDR1 and CDR2: LGHNT and FRNRAP. The CDR3 contains 15 residues. V lost 1 base to trimming and J lost 1 base, with 9 bases between them. The CDR3 spells CASGLGPTRTDTQYF. The CDR3 nucleotides read TGTGCTAGTGGTTTGGGACCAACCCGCACAGATACGCAGTATTTT.

The J gene is TRBJ1-2, the V gene TRBV2; D ambiguous. The CDR3 loop spans 16 amino acids. Germline values: CDR1 SNHLY, CDR2 FYNNEI. V was shortened by 1 base and J by 4 bases, with 16 bases between the two germline ends. The CDR3, as DNA: TGTGCCAGCAGTGAAGGGCGCATTTCACGGACCTATGGCTACACCTTC. Encoded protein: CASSEGRISRTYGYTF.

V is TRBV30 and J is TRBJ2-5; possible D gene TRBD2, 5 bases. This CDR3 is built from 17 residues. Trimming took 2 bases from V and 1 from J, leaving 20 bases between them. CDR1 and CDR2 from the germline V gene are GTSNPN and SVGIG (reference sequence). The CDR3: CAWSQSMGAAFQETQYF. Here the CDR3 DNA reads TGTGCCTGGAGTCAAAGTATGGGAGCAGCATTCCAAGAGACCCAGTACTTC.

The chain joins TRBV7-2 to TRBJ2-2; either TRBD1 or TRBD2 may supply D (5 bases each). CDR3 size: 18 residues. The V end lost 2 bases, the J end lost 5 bases, and 21 bases lay between the germline ends. Germline CDR1 reads SGHTA; CDR2 reads FQGNSA. DNA of the CDR3: TGTGCCAGCAGCTTAATGGTGGGGCGCGGGCGGCGAACCGGGGAGCTGTTTTTT. Its translation is CASSLMVGRGRRTGELFF.

This chain uses TRBV10-3 with TRBJ2-7; 9 bases are shared with TRBD2. CDR3 length equals 15 residues. The germline CDR1 and CDR2 sequences are ENHRY and SYGVKD. J lost 0 bases, V lost 5 bases, and 5 bases had no gene match. The CDR3 coding sequence is TGTGCCATCAGTTCCGGGACTAGCAACTCCTACGAGCAGTACTTC. Translated: CAISSGTSNSYEQYF.

Only one count was recorded for this clone. CDR3 sequence reads: CASSLSRGQETQYF. CDR3 sequence (DNA): TGTGCCAGCAGCTTGAGTAGGGGCCAAGAGACCCAGTACTTC. The rearrangement links TRBV5-4 to TRBJ2-5; a weak D match, TRBD1 (5 bases). The CDR3 is 14 amino acids. Trimming took 1 base from V and 1 from J, leaving 8 bases between them. In germline, CDR1 is SGHNT, CDR2 YYREEE (reference sequence).

The chain carries TRBV5-6 and TRBJ1-2, with D unclear. This CDR3 has 12 amino acids. The V end was cut by 2 bases, the J end by 5 bases, with 7 bases between. The germline V gene encodes CDR1 SGHDT and CDR2 YYEEEE. CDR3 in amino acids: CASSFLGYGYTF. The CDR3 DNA is TGTGCCAGCAGCTTCTTAGGGTATGGCTACACCTTC. The variable domain in full, with the rest retrieved from reference TRBV5-6 and TRBJ1-2, is DAGVTQSPTHLIKTRGQQVTLRCSPKSGHDTVSWYQQALGQGPQFIFQYYEEEERQRGNFPDRFSGHQFPNYSSELNVNALLLGDSALYLCASSFLGYGYTFGSGTRLTVV.

The J gene is TRBJ2-1, the V gene TRBV7-3; D gene unclear. The CDR3 spans 18 residues. V was clipped by 5 bases and J by 6 bases, with 26 bases between them. Germline V gene lookup returns CDR1 SGHTA and CDR2 FQGTGA. This CDR3 is CASSPKKSYAAGPNEQFF. The CDR3 bases are TGTGCCAGCAGCCCAAAGAAATCCTATGCCGCAGGTCCCAATGAGCAGTTCTTC.

This rearrangement joins TRBV11-2 to TRBJ2-5; D may be TRBD1 or TRBD2 (5 bases each). The V end was cut by 5 bases, the J end by 2 bases, with 9 bases between. The CDR3 totals 13 residues. The germline V gene encodes CDR1 SGHAT and CDR2 FQNNGV. The CDR3 loop reads CASSRDGQETQYF. Written as DNA, the CDR3 is TGTGCCAGCAGCCGGGACGGGCAAGAGACCCAGTACTTC. Filled out from reference TRBV11-2 and TRBJ2-5, the complete variable domain reads EAGVAQSPRYKIIEKRQSVAFWCNPISGHATLYWYQQILGQGPKLLIQFQNNGVVDDSQLPKDRFSAERLKGVDSTLKIQPAKLEDSAVYLCASSRDGQETQYFGPGTRLLVL.

The V call is TRBV7-2, the J call TRBJ2-5; D ambiguous. V dropped 5 bases and J dropped 4 bases, with 20 bases sitting between them. Germline lookup yields CDR1 SGHTA and CDR2 FQGNSA. This CDR3 has 16 amino acids. The CDR3 region is CASSQNAILEGETQYF. In DNA, the CDR3 is TGTGCCAGCAGCCAAAACGCAATATTGGAAGGAGAGACCCAGTACTTC.

CDR3 in amino acids: CASSLGGKGNQPQHF. DNA for the CDR3: TGTGCCAGCAGTTTAGGAGGAAAGGGCAATCAGCCCCAGCATTTT. The rearrangement joins TRBV27 to TRBJ1-5; D call uncertain. Germline V gene data show CDR1 as MNHEY and CDR2 as SMNVEV (reference sequence). The length of the CDR3 is 15 residues. Trimming left V 2 bases short and J 2 bases short, with 10 bases between.

The V call is TRBV9, the J call TRBJ1-4; TRBD1 matches 7 bases. This CDR3 has 17 amino acids. The germline V gene encodes CDR1 SGDLS and CDR2 YYNGEE. V was pared by 0 bases and J by 4 bases, with 9 bases of the junction left unmatched. The CDR3 DNA follows: TGTGCCAGCAGCGTAGTATTAGGGGGCTATGTTAATGAAAAACTGTTTTTT. Protein: CASSVVLGGYVNEKLFF.